The source of this T cell receptor (beta chain) is a study of metastatic and nonmetastatic thyroid tumors. Findings and caveats of the study: Reports indicated that malignant thyroid tumors showed significantly higher TCR beta diversity than benign nodules did, in blood and tumor.

Germline V gene lookup returns CDR1 DFQATT and CDR2 SNEGSKA (reference sequence). The V end was cut by 1 base, the J end by 2 bases, with 12 bases between. The CDR3 has 14 residues. No treatment had been given to any patient before thyroid surgery. Authors' data handling: Construction of a distant-metastasis classifier for papillary thyroid cancer relied on CDR3 differences across clinicopathological groups. TCRdb redid the clone calls on the PCR reads using MiXCR. The V and J calls here are based on TCRdb, not the publication. The repertoire holds about 33,000 clones, with more than 15% as singletons. Worth noting for this clone: Its antigen is still unknown.

The sequenced material came from blood. This chain uses TRBV20-1 with TRBJ2-7, with D possibly matching TRBD2 (5 bases). This TCR came from a female donor with papillary thyroid cancer or a benign thyroid nodule (not recorded which). Some clones in this sample may be carry-over from other donors' samples. DNA of the CDR3: TGCAGTGCTAGAGGAGGGAGTGGGGCCTACGAGCAGTACTTC. Translation: CSARGGSGAYEQYF.